This T cell receptor (beta chain) was obtained from a study of T cells after yellow fever vaccination. From the 5' RACE reads, TCRdb called clonotypes with MiXCR, one entry per CDR3 protein. The top ten hold 25% to 30% of the sample, which has about 47,000 distinct CDR3 sequences, 7.4% seen once. V lost 7 bases and J lost 3, with 17 bases in between. Germline CDR1 is SGHTS and CDR2 is YDEGEE. This CDR3 comprises 14 residues. The specimen comprised CD8+ T cells sorted from PBMCs, sampled about 2 weeks after the first yellow fever vaccination. The TCR was taken from a man between 18 and 35 years old who received the YFV17D yellow fever vaccine. The V call is TRBV5-8, the J call TRBJ2-7; no clear D gene. In nucleotides, the CDR3 is TGTGCCAGCGGCCCCGGGCCAGTGGGCTACGAGCAGTACTTC. Translating gives CASGPGPVGYEQYF.